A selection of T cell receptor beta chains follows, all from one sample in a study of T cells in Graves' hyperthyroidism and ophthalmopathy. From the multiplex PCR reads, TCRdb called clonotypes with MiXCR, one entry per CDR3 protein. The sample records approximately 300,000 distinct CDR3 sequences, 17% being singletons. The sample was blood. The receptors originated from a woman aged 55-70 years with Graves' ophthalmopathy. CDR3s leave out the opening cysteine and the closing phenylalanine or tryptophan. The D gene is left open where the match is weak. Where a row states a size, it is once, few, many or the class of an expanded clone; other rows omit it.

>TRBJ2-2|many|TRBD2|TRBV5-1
ASSQLAESPGELF
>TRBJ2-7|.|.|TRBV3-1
ASSRSTGEQY
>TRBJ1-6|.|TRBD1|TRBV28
AGISGTGARRSPLH
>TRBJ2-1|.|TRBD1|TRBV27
ASSRGHEQF
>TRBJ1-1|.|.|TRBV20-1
SARQGGGAEAF
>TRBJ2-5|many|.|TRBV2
ASHSDLGKTQY
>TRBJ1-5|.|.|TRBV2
ASSPNNPGMPQH
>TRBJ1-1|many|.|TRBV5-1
ASSVVGDSNTEAF
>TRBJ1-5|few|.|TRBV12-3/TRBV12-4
ASSSRENQPQH
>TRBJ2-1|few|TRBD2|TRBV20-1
SAGGGRGGGNEQF
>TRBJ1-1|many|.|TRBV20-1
SARGGSEAF
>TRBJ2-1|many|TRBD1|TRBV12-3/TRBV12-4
ASSPVGTGAYNEQF
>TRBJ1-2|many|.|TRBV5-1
ASSFGEGGYT
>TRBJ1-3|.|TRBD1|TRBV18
ASSPGQGRHSGNTIY
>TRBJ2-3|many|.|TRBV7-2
ASTTDSYTDTQY
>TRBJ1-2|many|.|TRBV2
ASRMANYGYT
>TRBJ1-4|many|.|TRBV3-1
ASSQDWQAATNEKLF
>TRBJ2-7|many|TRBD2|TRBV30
AWNSPGLAGAYEQY
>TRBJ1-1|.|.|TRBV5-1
ASWGPGTEAF
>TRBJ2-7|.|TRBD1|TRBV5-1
ASSLSGTGGNEQY
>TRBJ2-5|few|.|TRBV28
ASSFPRTPY
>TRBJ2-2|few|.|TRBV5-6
ASSLGGTAGRALF
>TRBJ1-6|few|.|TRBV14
ASSQEVGEGQDSPLH
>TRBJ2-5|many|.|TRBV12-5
ASGLGGERTQY
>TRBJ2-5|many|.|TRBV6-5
ASSYPVGQETQY
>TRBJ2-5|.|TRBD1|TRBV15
ATSPHRGVETQY
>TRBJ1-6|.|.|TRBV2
ASLPAGSRTEPLH
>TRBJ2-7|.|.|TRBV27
ASRGGPEQY
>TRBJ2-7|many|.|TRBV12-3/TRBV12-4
ASSFRIAASEQY
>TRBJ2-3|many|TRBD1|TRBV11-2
ASSRDRVTDTQY
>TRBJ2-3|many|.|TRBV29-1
STLGGSTDTQY
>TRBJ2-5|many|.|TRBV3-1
ASSQPAGTLQETQY
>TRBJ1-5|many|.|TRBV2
ASSEMVLGQPQH
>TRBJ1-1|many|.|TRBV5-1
ASSLDWTVNTEAF
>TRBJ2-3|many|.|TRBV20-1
SAPGSYTDTQY
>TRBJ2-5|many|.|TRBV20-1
SARPEALFFPY
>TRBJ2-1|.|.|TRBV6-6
ASSYSSKGNEQF
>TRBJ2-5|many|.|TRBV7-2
ASSLGLFGHQY
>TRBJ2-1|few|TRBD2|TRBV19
ASTGTSGGNAYNEQF
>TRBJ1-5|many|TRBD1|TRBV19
ASRRDRVNNQPQH
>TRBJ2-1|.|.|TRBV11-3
ASSLGGDCNEQF
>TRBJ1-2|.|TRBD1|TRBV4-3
ASSQADREPRASGYT
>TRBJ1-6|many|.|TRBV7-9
ASSDTGLVEGRSELH
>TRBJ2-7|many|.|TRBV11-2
ASSFWGSSYEQY
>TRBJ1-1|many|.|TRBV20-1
SAEAGPNTEAF
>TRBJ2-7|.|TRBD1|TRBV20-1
SARTGDYEQY
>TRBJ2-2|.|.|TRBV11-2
ASRAGGAIGELF
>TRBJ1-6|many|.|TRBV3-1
ASSQDDSSNSPLH
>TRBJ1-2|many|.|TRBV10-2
ASSFVQSRGYT
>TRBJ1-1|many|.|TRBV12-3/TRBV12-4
ASSYRDWKNTEAF